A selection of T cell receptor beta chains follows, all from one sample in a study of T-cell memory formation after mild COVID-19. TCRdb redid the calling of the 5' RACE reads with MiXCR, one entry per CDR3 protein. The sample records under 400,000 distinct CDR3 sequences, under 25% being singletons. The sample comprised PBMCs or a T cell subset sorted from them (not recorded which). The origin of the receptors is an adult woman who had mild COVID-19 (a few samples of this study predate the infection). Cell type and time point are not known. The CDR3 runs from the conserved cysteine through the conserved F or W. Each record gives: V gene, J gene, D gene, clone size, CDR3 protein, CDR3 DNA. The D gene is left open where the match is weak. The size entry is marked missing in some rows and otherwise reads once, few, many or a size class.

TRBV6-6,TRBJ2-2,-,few,CASSYSAGVDGGELFF,TGTGCCAGCAGTTACTCGGCGGGTGTGGATGGCGGGGAGCTGTTTTTT
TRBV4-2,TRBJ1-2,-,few,CASSPGAYGYTF,TGTGCCAGCAGCCCGGGAGCCTATGGCTACACCTTC
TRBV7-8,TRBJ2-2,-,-,CASSLLAAYTGELFF,TGTGCCAGCAGCTTATTAGCGGCCTATACCGGGGAGCTGTTTTTT
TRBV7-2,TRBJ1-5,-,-,CASSGSRSGFGNQPQHF,TGTGCCAGCAGCGGCTCGAGGTCCGGGTTCGGCAATCAGCCCCAGCATTTT
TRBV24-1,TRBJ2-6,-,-,CATSYREAGANVLTF,TGTGCCACCAGTTACAGGGAGGCTGGGGCCAACGTCCTGACTTTC
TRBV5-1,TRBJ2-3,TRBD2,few,CASSFWTSGGTDTQYF,TGCGCCAGCAGCTTCTGGACTAGCGGGGGAACAGATACGCAGTATTTT
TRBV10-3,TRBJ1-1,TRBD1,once,CAIGLTGQGEGTEAFF,TGTGCCATCGGCCTCACGGGACAGGGAGAGGGAACTGAAGCTTTCTTT
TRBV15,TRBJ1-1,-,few,CATSGTVRMNTEAFF,TGTGCCACCAGCGGTACGGTGAGAATGAACACTGAAGCTTTCTTT
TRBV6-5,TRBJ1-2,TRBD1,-,CASSYGQDNYGYTF,TGTGCCAGCAGTTACGGACAGGATAACTATGGCTACACCTTC
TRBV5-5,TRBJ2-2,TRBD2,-,CASSGKTSGNTGELFF,TGTGCCAGCAGTGGCAAGACTAGCGGAAACACCGGGGAGCTGTTTTTT
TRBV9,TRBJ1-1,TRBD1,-,CASSALQGVNTEAFF,TGTGCCAGCAGCGCACTACAGGGGGTGAACACTGAAGCTTTCTTT
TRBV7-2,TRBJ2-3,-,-,CASSLTSPSGMQYF,TGTGCCAGCAGCTTAACGAGCCCTTCTGGGATGCAGTATTTT
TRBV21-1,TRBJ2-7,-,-,CASSPRWSRDIDEQYF,TGTGCCAGCAGCCCCCGCTGGTCCAGGGACATTGACGAGCAGTACTTC
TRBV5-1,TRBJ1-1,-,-,CASSPGGGGTTEAFF,TGCGCCAGCAGCCCGGGTGGGGGCGGGACCACTGAAGCTTTCTTT
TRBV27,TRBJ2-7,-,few,CASSPYQGYEQYF,TGTGCCAGCAGTCCTTACCAGGGCTACGAGCAGTACTTC
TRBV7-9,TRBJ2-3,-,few,CASSPGFGVSTDTQYF,TGTGCCAGCAGTCCCGGGTTCGGGGTGAGCACAGATACGCAGTATTTT
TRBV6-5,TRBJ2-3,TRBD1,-,CASQLTTGAQYADTQYF,TGTGCCAGCCAGTTAACGACAGGGGCGCAGTACGCAGATACGCAGTATTTT
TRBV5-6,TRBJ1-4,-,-,CASSRRVGPGGEKLFF,TGTGCCAGCAGCCGGCGAGTAGGCCCAGGCGGGGAAAAACTGTTTTTT
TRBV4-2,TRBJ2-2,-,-,CASSQAGAAGELFF,TGTGCCAGCAGCCAAGCGGGGGCGGCCGGGGAGCTGTTTTTT
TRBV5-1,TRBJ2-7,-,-,CASSLAGAYYEQYF,TGCGCCAGCAGCTTGGCAGGGGCATACTACGAGCAGTACTTC
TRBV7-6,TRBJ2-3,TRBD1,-,CASSLGPDRGTDTQYF,TGTGCCAGCAGCTTAGGACCGGACAGGGGCACAGATACGCAGTATTTT
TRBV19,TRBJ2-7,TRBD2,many,CASSSGGPYEQYF,TGTGCCAGTTCCAGCGGGGGACCCTACGAGCAGTACTTC
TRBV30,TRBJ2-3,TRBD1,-,CAWNRGTDTQYF,TGTGCCTGGAACAGGGGGACAGATACGCAGTATTTT
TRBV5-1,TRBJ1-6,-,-,CASSPVGDGSPLHF,TGCGCCAGCAGCCCGGTGGGGGATGGTTCACCCCTCCACTTT
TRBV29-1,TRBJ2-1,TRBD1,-,CSVVPGQGIEQFF,TGCAGCGTTGTTCCTGGACAGGGTATTGAGCAGTTCTTC
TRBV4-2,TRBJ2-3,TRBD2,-,CASSQLLAGGRADTQYF,TGTGCCAGCAGCCAATTACTAGCGGGAGGCCGTGCAGATACGCAGTATTTT
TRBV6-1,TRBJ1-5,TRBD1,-,CASSYTGGNQPQHF,TGTGCCAGCAGCTATACAGGGGGGAATCAGCCCCAGCATTTT
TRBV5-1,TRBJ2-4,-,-,CASSLEVGTGNIQYF,TGCGCCAGCAGCTTGGAGGTGGGGACCGGTAACATTCAGTACTTC
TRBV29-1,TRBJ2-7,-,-,CSVGSAGQIYEQYF,TGCAGCGTGGGATCGGCGGGGCAGATCTACGAGCAGTACTTC
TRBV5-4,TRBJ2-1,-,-,CASSLRSLNEQFF,TGTGCCAGCAGCCTTAGATCCCTAAATGAGCAGTTCTTC
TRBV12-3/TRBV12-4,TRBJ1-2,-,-,CASSPRGSSNYGYTF,TGTGCCAGCAGTCCCCGGGGGTCATCAAACTATGGCTACACCTTC
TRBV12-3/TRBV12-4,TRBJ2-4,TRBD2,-,CASSFTGGGAKNIQYF,TGTGCCAGCAGTTTTACGGGAGGGGGTGCCAAAAACATTCAGTACTTC
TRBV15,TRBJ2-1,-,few,CATSRTILEINEQFF,TGTGCCACCAGCAGGACCATTTTGGAAATCAATGAGCAGTTCTTC
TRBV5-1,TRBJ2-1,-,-,CASSSQGGSYNEQFF,TGCGCCAGCAGCTCCCAGGGAGGCTCCTACAATGAGCAGTTCTTC
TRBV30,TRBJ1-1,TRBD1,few,CAWSKNRGITEAFF,TGTGCCTGGAGTAAAAACAGGGGGATCACTGAAGCTTTCTTT
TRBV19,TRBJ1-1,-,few,CASSRERNTEAFF,TGTGCCAGTAGTCGGGAGCGGAACACTGAAGCTTTCTTT
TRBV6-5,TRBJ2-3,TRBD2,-,CASSSPGLASADTQYF,TGTGCCAGCAGTTCTCCGGGACTAGCTTCGGCAGATACGCAGTATTTT
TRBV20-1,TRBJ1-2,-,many,CSARDGRSTGGYTF,TGCAGTGCTAGAGATGGTCGGTCAACGGGGGGCTACACCTTC
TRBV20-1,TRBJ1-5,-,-,CSARDLLGSGNQPQHF,TGCAGTGCTAGAGATCTACTAGGGAGTGGGAATCAGCCCCAGCATTTT
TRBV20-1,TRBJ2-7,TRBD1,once,CSARVGTGVSEQYF,TGCAGTGCTAGAGTCGGGACAGGGGTTTCCGAGCAGTACTTC
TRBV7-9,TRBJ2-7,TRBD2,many,CASSPAGGAYEQYF,TGTGCCAGCAGCCCGGCTGGGGGGGCCTACGAGCAGTACTTC
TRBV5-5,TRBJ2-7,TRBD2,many,CASSLGGAGFYEQYF,TGTGCCAGCAGCCTGGGAGGGGCTGGGTTCTACGAGCAGTACTTC
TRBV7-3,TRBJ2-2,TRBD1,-,CASRSPGTGHTGELFF,TGTGCCAGCAGGTCACCCGGGACAGGCCACACCGGGGAGCTGTTTTTT
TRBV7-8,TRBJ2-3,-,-,CASSLARALGDTQYF,TGTGCCAGCAGCTTGGCCCGGGCCCTCGGGGATACGCAGTATTTT
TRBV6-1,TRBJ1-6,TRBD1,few,CASSEDRVRNNSPLHF,TGTGCCAGCAGCGAGGACAGGGTTCGGAATAATTCACCCCTCCACTTT
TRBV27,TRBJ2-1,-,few,CASSLLRHNEQFF,TGTGCCAGCAGTTTACTTCGCCACAATGAGCAGTTCTTC
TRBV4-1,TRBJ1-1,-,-,CASSRVLNTEAFF,TGCGCCAGCAGCCGGGTCTTGAACACTGAAGCTTTCTTT
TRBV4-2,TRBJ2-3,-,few,CASSHRQGTTDTQYF,TGTGCCAGCAGCCATCGGCAGGGGACCACAGATACGCAGTATTTT
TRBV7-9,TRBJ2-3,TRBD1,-,CASSPGDRLGTDTQYF,TGTGCCAGCAGCCCGGGGGACAGGTTGGGCACAGATACGCAGTATTTT
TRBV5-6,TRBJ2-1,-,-,CASSLAPQPNEQFF,TGTGCCAGCAGCTTGGCGCCACAGCCCAATGAGCAGTTCTTC
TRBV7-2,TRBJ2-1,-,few,CASSISTVPASYNEQFF,TGTGCCAGCAGCATCAGTACCGTTCCAGCCTCCTACAATGAGCAGTTCTTC
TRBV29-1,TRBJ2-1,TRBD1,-,CSVEDPGQNINEQFF,TGCAGCGTTGAAGATCCGGGACAGAATATCAATGAGCAGTTCTTC
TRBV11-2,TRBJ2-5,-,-,CASSLVAGETQYF,TGTGCCAGCAGCTTAGTGGCGGGGGAGACCCAGTACTTC
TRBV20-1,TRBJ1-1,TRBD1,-,CSARVGQVNTEAFF,TGCAGTGCTAGGGTAGGACAGGTAAACACTGAAGCTTTCTTT